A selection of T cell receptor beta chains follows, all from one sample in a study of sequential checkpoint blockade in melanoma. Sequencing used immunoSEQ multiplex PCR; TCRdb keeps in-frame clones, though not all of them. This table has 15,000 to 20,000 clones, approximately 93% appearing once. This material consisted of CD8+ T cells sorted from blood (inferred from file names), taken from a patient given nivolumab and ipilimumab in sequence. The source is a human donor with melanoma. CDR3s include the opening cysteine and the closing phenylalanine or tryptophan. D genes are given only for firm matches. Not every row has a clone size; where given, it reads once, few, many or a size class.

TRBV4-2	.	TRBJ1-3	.	CASSPFFGATGNTIYF	TGTGCCAGCAGCCCGTTTTTTGGGGCGACAGGAAACACCATATATTTT
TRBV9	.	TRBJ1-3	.	CASSVGGTPGNTIYF	TGTGCCAGCAGCGTAGGGGGGACTCCTGGAAACACCATATATTTT
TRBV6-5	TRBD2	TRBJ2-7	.	CASSPSAGGWYEQYF	TGTGCCAGCTCCCCATCAGCGGGAGGATGGTACGAGCAGTACTTC
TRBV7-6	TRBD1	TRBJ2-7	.	CASSLGQGAPYEQYF	TGTGCCAGCAGCCTCGGACAGGGGGCACCCTACGAGCAGTACTTC
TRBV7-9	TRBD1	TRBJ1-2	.	CASSLVTGGDYGYTF	TGTGCCAGCAGCTTAGTAACAGGGGGCGACTATGGCTACACCTTC
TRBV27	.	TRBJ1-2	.	CASSPRGGGYGYTF	TGTGCCAGCAGTCCCCGGGGAGGGGGCTATGGCTACACCTTC
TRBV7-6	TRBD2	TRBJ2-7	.	CASSPRTSAYEQYF	TGTGCCAGCAGCCCTAGGACTAGCGCCTACGAGCAGTACTTC
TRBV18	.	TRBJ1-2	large	CASSPREYPNYGYTF	TGTGCCAGCTCACCCCGGGAGTACCCTAACTATGGCTACACCTTC
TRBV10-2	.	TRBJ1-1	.	CATTGTPNTEAFF	TGCGCCACAACCGGGACACCGAACACTGAAGCTTTCTTT
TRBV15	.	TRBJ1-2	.	CATSRDRGVGYGYTF	TGTGCCACCAGCAGAGACCGGGGGGTAGGCTATGGCTACACCTTC
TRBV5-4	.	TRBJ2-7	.	CASSLGWSSGSYEQYF	TGTGCCAGCAGCTTGGGTTGGAGCTCGGGGTCCTACGAGCAGTACTTC
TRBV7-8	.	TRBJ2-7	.	CASSLLLATYEQYF	TGTGCCAGCAGCTTACTACTAGCTACCTACGAGCAGTACTTC
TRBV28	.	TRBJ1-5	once	CASSPGGAGNQPQHF	TGTGCCAGCAGTCCCGGGGGAGCAGGTAATCAGCCCCAGCATTTT
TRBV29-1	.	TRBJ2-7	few	CSVEGSSYEQYF	TGCAGCGTTGAAGGGAGCTCCTACGAGCAGTACTTC
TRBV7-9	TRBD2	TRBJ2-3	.	CASSGRSGTSTDTQYF	TGTGCCAGCAGCGGTCGTAGCGGGACTAGCACAGATACGCAGTATTTT
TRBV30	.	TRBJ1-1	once	CAWSPMNTEAFF	TGTGCCTGGAGTCCCATGAACACTGAAGCTTTCTTT
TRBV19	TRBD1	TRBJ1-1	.	CASSRGTVGPEAFF	TGTGCCAGTAGTAGGGGGACAGTTGGCCCTGAAGCTTTCTTT
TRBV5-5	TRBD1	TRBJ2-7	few	CASSLGTGNAYEQYF	TGTGCCAGCAGCTTAGGGACAGGAAATGCCTACGAGCAGTACTTC
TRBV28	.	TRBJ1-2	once	CASSLMLGVGQYGYTF	TGTGCCAGCAGTTTGATGTTGGGGGTGGGACAATATGGCTACACCTTC
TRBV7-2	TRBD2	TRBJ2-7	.	CASSEGTSGRSSYEQYF	TGTGCCAGCAGCGAGGGGACTAGCGGAAGGAGCTCCTACGAGCAGTACTTC
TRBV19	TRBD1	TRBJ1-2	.	CASSLPGQGNYGYTF	TGTGCCAGTAGTCTTCCGGGACAGGGTAACTATGGCTACACCTTC
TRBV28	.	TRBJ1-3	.	CASSLYRGAGNTIYF	TGTGCCAGCAGTTTATATCGGGGGGCTGGAAACACCATATATTTT
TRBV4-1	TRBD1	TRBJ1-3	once	CASSHPPTGGVGNTIYF	TGCGCCAGCAGCCACCCTCCGACAGGGGGCGTCGGAAACACCATATATTTT
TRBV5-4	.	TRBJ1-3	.	CASSLDRFSGNTIYF	TGTGCCAGCAGCTTGGACAGGTTCTCTGGAAACACCATATATTTT
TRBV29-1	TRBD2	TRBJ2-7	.	CSVEGTSGSPSYEQYF	TGCAGCGTTGAAGGGACTAGCGGGAGTCCCTCCTACGAGCAGTACTTC
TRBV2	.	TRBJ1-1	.	CATPTGHTEAFF	TGTGCCACCCCGACAGGTCACACTGAAGCTTTCTTT
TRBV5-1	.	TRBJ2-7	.	CASSWSGREQYF	TGCGCCAGCAGCTGGTCGGGGAGGGAGCAGTACTTC
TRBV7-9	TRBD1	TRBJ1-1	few	CASSIPDRGHAEAFF	TGTGCCAGCAGCATCCCGGACAGGGGGCATGCTGAAGCTTTCTTT
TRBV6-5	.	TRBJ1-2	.	CASGAGPFSNYGYTF	TGTGCCAGCGGGGCAGGGCCCTTCTCTAACTATGGCTACACCTTC
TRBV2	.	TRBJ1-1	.	CASSERRRLNTEAFF	TGTGCCAGCAGTGAAAGGAGGCGCTTGAACACTGAAGCTTTCTTT
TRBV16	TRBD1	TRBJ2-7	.	CASSPGGHTYEQYF	TGTGCCAGCAGCCCAGGGGGACACACCTACGAGCAGTACTTC
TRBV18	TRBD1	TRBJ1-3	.	CASSPGHPWDSSGNTIYF	TGTGCCAGCTCACCAGGCCACCCGTGGGACAGCTCTGGAAACACCATATATTTT
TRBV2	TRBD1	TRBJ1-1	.	CASSEPRGQGDTEAFF	TGTGCCAGCAGTGAGCCCCGGGGACAGGGGGACACTGAAGCTTTCTTT
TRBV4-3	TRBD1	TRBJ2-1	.	CASSYRDSSYNEQFF	TGCGCCAGCAGCTATAGGGACAGCTCCTACAATGAGCAGTTCTTC
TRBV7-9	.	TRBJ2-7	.	CASSSSHEQYF	TGTGCCAGCAGCTCCTCCCACGAGCAGTACTTC
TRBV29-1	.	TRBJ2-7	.	CSAAGYSYEQYF	TGCAGCGCCGCGGGTTACTCCTACGAGCAGTACTTC
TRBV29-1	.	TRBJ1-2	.	CSVEGSNF	TGCAGCGTTGAAGGGAGTAACTTC
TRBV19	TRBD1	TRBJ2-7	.	CASTPTGGFYEQYF	TGTGCCAGTACCCCGACAGGGGGATTCTACGAGCAGTACTTC
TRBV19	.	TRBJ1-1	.	CASLASPNTEAFF	TGTGCCAGTTTAGCCAGCCCGAACACTGAAGCTTTCTTT
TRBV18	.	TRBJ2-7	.	CASSPGGGGDEQYF	TGTGCCAGCTCACCAGGCGGAGGGGGGGACGAGCAGTACTTC
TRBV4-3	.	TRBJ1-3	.	CASSQDRWVFRAGNTIYF	TGCGCCAGCAGCCAAGATCGATGGGTTTTCAGGGCTGGAAACACCATATATTTT
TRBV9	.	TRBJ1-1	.	CASSPDNANTEAFF	TGTGCCAGCAGCCCGGACAACGCTAACACTGAAGCTTTCTTT
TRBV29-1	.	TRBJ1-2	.	CSVRTLGGYTF	TGCAGCGTCCGGACTTTAGGTGGCTACACCTTC
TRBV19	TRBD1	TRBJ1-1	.	CASRTGRGTEAFF	TGTGCCAGTCGGACAGGGAGGGGGACTGAAGCTTTCTTT